This T cell receptor beta chain appears in the sequencing data of a study of T cells of healthy individuals. In TCRdb, the 5' RACE reads were re-called with MiXCR into one record per CDR3 protein. The data contain about 63,000 distinct CDR3 sequences, around 15% of them singletons. Only a few counts were recorded for this clonotype. V shed 3 bases, J shed 4 bases, and the junction held 8 bases outside the gene matches. Germline V lookup: CDR1 ENHRY, CDR2 SYGVKD. The CDR3 is 17 residues long. The TCR comes from a human donor in good health. The chain couples TRBV10-3 to TRBJ2-5; 13 nucleotides agree with TRBD2. CDR3 sequence reads: CAISDQGLAGVSETQYF. As DNA, the CDR3 is TGTGCCATCAGTGACCAAGGACTAGCGGGAGTTTCAGAGACCCAGTACTTC.